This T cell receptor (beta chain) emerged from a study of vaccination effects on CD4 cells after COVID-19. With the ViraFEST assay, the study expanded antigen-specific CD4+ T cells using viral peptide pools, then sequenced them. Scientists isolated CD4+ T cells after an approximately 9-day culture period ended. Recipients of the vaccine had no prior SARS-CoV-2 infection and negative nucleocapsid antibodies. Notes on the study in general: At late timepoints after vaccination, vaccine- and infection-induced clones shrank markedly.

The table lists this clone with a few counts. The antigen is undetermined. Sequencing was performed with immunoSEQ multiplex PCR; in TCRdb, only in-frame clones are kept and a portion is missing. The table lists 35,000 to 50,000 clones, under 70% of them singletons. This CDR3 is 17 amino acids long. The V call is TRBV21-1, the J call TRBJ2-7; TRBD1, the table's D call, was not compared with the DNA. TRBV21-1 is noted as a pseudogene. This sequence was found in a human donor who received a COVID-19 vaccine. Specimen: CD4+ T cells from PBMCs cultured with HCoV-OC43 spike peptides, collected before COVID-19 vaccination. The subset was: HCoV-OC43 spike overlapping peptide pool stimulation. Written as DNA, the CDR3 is TGTGCCAGCAGCATCTCGGGGGGGGGACAGGGGTTCTACGAGCAGTACTTC. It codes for CASSISGGGQGFYEQYF.